The clone carrying this TCR beta chain was seen repeatedly, ten times or more. This entry is derived from a study of human T cells and chemical hapten exposure. Time point noted: healthy volunteer bleed at 6 weeks. The starting material, unfractionated whole blood, was used for total RNA extraction. TCRdb analysed the RACE reads with MiXCR anew, one entry per CDR3 protein. Found here are over 35,000 distinct CDR3 sequences, roughly 3.5% of them singletons; the top ten hold roughly 5.9%. Trimming took 1 base from V and 6 from J, leaving 5 bases between them. CDR3 length equals 12 residues. This receptor was obtained from a human donor in good health. Some clones in this sample may be carry-over from other donors' samples. Sequencing was carried out using whole blood. The V call is TRBV12-3 or TRBV12-4, the J call TRBJ2-3; D gene ambiguous. CDR3 DNA: TGTGCCAGCAGTTTAGTGATGGATACGCAGTATTTT. It translates to CASSLVMDTQYF.